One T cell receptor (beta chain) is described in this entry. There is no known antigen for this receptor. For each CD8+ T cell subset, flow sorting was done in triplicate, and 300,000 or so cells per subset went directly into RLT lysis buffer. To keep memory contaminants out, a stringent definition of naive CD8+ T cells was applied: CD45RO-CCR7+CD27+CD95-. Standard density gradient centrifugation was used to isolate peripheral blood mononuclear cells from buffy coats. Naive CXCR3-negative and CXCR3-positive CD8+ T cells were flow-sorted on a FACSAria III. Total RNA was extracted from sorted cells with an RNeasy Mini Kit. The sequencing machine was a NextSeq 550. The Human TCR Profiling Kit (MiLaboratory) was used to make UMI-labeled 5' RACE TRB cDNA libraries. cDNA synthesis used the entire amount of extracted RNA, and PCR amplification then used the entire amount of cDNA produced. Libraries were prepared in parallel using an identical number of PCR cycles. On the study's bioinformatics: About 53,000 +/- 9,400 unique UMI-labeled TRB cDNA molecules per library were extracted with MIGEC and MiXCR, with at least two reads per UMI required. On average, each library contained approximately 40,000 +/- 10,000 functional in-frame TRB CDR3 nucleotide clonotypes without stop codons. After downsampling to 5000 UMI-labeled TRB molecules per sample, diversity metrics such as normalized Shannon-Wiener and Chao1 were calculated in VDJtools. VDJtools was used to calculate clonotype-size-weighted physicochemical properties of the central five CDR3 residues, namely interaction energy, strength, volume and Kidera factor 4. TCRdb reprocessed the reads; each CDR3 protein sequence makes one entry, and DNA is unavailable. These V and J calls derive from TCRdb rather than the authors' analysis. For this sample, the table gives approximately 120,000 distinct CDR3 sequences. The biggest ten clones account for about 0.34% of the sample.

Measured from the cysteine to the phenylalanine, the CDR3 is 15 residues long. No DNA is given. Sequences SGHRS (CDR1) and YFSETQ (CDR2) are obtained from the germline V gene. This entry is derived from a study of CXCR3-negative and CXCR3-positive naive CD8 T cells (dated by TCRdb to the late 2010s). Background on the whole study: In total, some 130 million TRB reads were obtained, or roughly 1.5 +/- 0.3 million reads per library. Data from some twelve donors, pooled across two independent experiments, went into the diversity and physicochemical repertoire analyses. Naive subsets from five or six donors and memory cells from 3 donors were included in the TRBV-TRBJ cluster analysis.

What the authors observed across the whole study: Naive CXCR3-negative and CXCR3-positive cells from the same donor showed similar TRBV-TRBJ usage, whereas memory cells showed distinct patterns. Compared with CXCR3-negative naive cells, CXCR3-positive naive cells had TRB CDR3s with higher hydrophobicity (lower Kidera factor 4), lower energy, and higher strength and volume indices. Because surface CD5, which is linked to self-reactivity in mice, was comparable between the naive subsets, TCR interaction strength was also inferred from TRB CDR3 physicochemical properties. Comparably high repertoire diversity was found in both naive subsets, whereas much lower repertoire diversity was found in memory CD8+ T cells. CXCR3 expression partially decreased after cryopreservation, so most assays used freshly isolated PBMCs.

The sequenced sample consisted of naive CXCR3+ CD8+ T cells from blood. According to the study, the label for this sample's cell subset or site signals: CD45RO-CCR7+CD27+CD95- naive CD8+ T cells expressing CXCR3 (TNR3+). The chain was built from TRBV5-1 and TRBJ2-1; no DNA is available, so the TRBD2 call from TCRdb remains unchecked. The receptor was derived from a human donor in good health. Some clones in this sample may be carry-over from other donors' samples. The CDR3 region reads CASRLTGSLSNEQFF.